The subject of this entry is one TCR beta chain. This clone was observed a few times. There is no known antigen for this receptor. Base qualities are missing; no much larger clone stands one base away. This specimen comes from a study of cytomegalovirus exposure and HLA in healthy donors listed by TCRdb under 2017. In terms of the full investigation: According to a later analysis, one platform produced both the roughly 130 validation repertoires and the 700 or so repertoires of the first cohort. The study aimed to test whether cataloging public T cell receptors could reveal signatures of past pathogen exposure. In addition to the first cohort of several hundred subjects, a separate validation cohort of approximately 110 different subjects was used. To predict cytomegalovirus infection status, the study combined high-throughput TCR immunosequencing, statistical association of individual TCRs with disease status, and machine learning.

Preparation of the library involved the immunoSEQ multiplex PCR assay. Under the source paper's analysis protocol: A statistical classification framework was built to diagnose cytomegalovirus status from the catalog of TCR beta chain sequences. TCRdb limited this immuneACCESS table to in-frame rearrangements with V and J called. A share of clones is missing; checked studies link under half to unresolved V genes, and the rest is unexplained. Clone size and the V and J calls come from that table; the DNA yielded D and trimming. This sample holds some 90,000 clones; 87% were observed only once. Approximately 4% of the sample is in the top ten clones. Study-level results and caveats: In the study, 150 to 200 TCR beta chains were listed as associated with cytomegalovirus. While some public TCRs were present in many individuals, most TCR sequences turned up only very rarely across donors. A later analysis found that TCRs clustered in the first cohort also tended to co-occur in the approximately 120 validation repertoires, with 94% of cluster scores above 0. The validation cohort had no HLA typing available for a later analysis, so co-occurrence within that cohort was assessed over all 120 or so repertoires. The authors suggested that the approach could potentially be extended to other disease states and immunological phenotypes. A few of the identified cytomegalovirus-associated TCR beta chains were confirmed in vitro to be specific for cytomegalovirus antigens. Cytomegalovirus status was reported to be diagnosed by the classifier with high specificity and sensitivity in both the original and validation cohorts.

From the germline V gene, CDR1 is LGHNT and CDR2 is FRNRAP. Here V drops 6 bases and J drops 8 bases, and the junction holds 12 bases not matched to any gene. The CDR3, cysteine through phenylalanine, is 15 amino acids long. Only the CDR3 DNA stays, 45 bases, in frame from base 1. Donors formed part of the validation cohort, which comprised some 120 subjects and was distinct from the first cohort of 550 to 850 subjects. This sequence originates from a woman in her twenties or thirties in good health and CMV-seronegative. The chain is encoded by TRBV12-5 joined to TRBJ1-4, and 7 junction bases match TRBD1. Sample: PBMCs. The DNA is as follows: TGTGCTAGTGGCTACGCAGGGGGTAGAGGCGAAAAACTGTTTTTT. The encoded protein is CASGYAGGRGEKLFF.